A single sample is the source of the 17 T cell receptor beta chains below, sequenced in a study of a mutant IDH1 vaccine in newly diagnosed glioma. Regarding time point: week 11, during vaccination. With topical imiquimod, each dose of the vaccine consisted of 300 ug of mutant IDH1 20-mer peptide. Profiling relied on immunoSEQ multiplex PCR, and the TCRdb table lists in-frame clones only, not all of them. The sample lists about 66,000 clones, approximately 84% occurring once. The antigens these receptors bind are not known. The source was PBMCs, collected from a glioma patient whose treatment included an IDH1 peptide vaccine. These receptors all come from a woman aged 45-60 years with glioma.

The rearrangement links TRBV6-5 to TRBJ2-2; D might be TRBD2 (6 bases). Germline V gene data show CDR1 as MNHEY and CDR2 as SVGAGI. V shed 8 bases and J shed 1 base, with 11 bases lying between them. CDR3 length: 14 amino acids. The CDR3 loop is CASGGGLNTGELFF. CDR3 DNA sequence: TGTGCCAGCGGGGGAGGATTGAACACCGGGGAGCTGTTTTTT.

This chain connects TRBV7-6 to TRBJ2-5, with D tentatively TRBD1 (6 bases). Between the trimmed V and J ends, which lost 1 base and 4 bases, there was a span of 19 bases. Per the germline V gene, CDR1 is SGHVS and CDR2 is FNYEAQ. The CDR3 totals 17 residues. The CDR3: CASSLGGSSRGGETQYF. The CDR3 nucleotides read TGTGCCAGCAGCTTAGGGGGGTCAAGCAGGGGTGGAGAGACCCAGTACTTC.

CDR3 DNA: TGTGCCAGCAGCGTAGGGGACTCTGACTTAGGGGCCCAGTACTTC. This codes for CASSVGDSDLGAQYF. The chain links TRBV9 to TRBJ2-5; TRBD2 might be the D (6 bases). Germline values: CDR1 SGDLS, CDR2 YYNGEE. The V end was cut by 0 bases, the J end by 9 bases, with 18 bases between. This CDR3 spans 15 amino acids.

As DNA, the CDR3 is TGTGCCAGCAGTTTGGGGGCAAGTCAGCCCCAGCATTTT. Amino acid sequence: CASSLGASQPQHF. This chain links TRBV7-2 with TRBJ1-5; D may be TRBD1 (6 bases). The CDR3 has 13 amino acids. Germline values: CDR1 SGHTA, CDR2 FQGNSA. The V end was cut by 6 bases, the J end by 6 bases, with 12 bases between.

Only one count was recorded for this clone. The CDR3 region is CASSSSGTINTGELFF. In DNA form, the CDR3 reads TGTGCCAGCAGCTCCTCCGGGACCATAAACACCGGGGAGCTGTTTTTT. The gene calls are TRBV5-6 and TRBJ2-2; D may be TRBD1 or TRBD2 (5 bases each). This CDR3 has 16 residues. From germline, CDR1 is SGHDT and CDR2 YYEEEE. V lost 3 bases, J lost 2 bases, and 14 bases lay in between.

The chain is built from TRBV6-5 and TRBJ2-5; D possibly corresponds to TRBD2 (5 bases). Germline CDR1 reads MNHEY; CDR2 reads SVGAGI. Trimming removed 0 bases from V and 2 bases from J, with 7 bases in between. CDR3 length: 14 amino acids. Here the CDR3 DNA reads TGTGCCAGCAGTTACTCGGGGAGTCAAGAGACCCAGTACTTC. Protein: CASSYSGSQETQYF.

CDR3 region: CASIPTGKQPQHF. The DNA of the CDR3 is TGTGCCAGCATACCGACAGGGAAGCAGCCCCAGCATTTT. The rearrangement links TRBV6-1 to TRBJ1-5; the match to TRBD1 covers 7 bases. The CDR3 is 13 amino acids. The germline CDR1 and CDR2 sequences are MNHNS and SASEGT. V shed 7 bases, J shed 7 bases, and the junction held 7 bases outside the gene matches.

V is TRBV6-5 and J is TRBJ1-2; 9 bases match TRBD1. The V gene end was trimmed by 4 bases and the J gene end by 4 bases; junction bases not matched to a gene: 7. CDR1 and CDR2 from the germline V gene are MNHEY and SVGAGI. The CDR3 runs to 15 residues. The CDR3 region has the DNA TGTGCCAGCAGTTCAGACAGGGGGTCTCCCTATGGCTACACCTTC. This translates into CASSSDRGSPYGYTF.

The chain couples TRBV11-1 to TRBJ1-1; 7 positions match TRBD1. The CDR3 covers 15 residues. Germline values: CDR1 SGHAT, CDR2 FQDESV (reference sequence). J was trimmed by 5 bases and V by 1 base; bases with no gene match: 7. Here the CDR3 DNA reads TGTGCCAGCAGCTTAGAGGAGGGGGCGCGGACTGAAGCTTTCTTT. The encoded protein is CASSLEEGARTEAFF.

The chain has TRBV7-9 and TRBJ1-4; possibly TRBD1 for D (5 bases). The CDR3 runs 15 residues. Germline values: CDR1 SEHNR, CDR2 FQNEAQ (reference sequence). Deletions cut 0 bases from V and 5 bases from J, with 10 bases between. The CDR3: CASSLASGRNEKLFF. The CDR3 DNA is TGTGCCAGCAGCTTAGCGTCAGGGCGGAATGAAAAACTGTTTTTT. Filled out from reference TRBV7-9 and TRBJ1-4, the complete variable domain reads DTGVSQNPRHKITKRGQNVTFRCDPISEHNRLYWYRQTLGQGPEFLTYFQNEAQLEKSRLLSDRFSAERPKGSFSTLEIQRTEQGDSAMYLCASSLASGRNEKLFFGSGTQLSVL.

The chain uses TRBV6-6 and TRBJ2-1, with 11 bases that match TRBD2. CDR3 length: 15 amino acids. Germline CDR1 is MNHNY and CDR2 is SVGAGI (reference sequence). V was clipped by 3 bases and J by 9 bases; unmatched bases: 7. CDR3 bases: TGTGCCAGCAGTTATTTAGCGGGGGGGCCCCCTGAGCAGTTCTTC. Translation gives CASSYLAGGPPEQFF.

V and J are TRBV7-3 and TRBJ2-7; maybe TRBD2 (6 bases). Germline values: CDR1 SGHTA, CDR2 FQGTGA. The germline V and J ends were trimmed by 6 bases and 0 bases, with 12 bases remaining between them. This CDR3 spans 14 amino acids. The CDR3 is CASRLTAGSYEQYF. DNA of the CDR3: TGTGCCAGCAGGCTCACAGCGGGCTCCTACGAGCAGTACTTC.

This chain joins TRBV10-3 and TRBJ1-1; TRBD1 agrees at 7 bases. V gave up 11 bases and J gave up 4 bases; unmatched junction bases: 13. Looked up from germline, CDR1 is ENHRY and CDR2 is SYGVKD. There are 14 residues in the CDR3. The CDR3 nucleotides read TGTGCCTCAAAATCGGACAGGCCTGGCACTGAAGCTTTCTTT. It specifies CASKSDRPGTEAFF.

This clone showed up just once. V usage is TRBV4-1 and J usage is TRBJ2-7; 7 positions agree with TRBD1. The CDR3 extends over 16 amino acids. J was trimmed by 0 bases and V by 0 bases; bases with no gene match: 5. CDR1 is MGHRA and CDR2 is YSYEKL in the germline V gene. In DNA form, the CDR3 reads TGCGCCAGCAGCCAAGAAGGACAGGTCTTCTCCTACGAGCAGTACTTC. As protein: CASSQEGQVFSYEQYF.

The CDR3 reads CASVATGSTQPQHF. CDR3 nucleotides: TGTGCCAGCGTAGCTACAGGGTCAACTCAGCCCCAGCATTTT. The chain joins TRBV6-1 to TRBJ1-5, with D tentatively TRBD1 (6 bases). The CDR3 is made up of 14 amino acids. V gave up 8 bases and J gave up 6 bases, with 17 bases separating them. CDR1 MNHNS and CDR2 SASEGT come from the germline V gene.

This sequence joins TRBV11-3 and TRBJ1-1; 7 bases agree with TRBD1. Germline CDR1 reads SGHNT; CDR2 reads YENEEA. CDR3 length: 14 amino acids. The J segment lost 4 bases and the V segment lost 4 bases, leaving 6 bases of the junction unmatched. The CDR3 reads CASSSRQGATEAFF. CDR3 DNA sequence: TGTGCCAGCAGCTCCCGACAGGGCGCCACTGAAGCTTTCTTT. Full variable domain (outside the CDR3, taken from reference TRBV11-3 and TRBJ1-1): EAGVVQSPRYKIIEKKQPVAFWCNPISGHNTLYWYLQNLGQGPELLIRYENEEAVDDSQLPKDRFSAERLKGVDSTLKIQPAELGDSAVYLCASSSRQGATEAFFGQGTRLTVV.

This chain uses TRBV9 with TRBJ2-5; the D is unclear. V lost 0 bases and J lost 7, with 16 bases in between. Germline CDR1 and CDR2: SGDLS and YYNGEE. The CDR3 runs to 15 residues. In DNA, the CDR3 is TGTGCCAGCAGCGTAGCCGAAGGGTTCGTCGGGACCCAGTACTTC. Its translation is CASSVAEGFVGTQYF.